Reported below is one TCR beta chain. Antigen unknown. V gave up 5 bases and J gave up 2 bases, with 14 bases separating them. Germline CDR1 reads SGHAT; CDR2 reads FQDESV (reference sequence). The CDR3 loop spans 15 amino acids. The data stem from a study of cytomegalovirus exposure and HLA in healthy donors. The primer mix had 60 Vbeta and 13 Jbeta primers. Some clones are missing from TCRdb's copy, which holds only in-frame ones; the method was immunoSEQ multiplex PCR. Among 140,000 or so clones listed, around 80% were seen once. Study-wide results and limits: A link between a missense DCLRE1C variant and TCR beta V- and J-gene trimming emerged from a later analysis.

Sequenced: PBMCs. The genes are TRBV11-1 and TRBJ2-3, with D possibly TRBD2 on 5 matching bases. The origin of this receptor is a boy aged 2 to 10 in good health and CMV-seronegative. CDR3: CASSPGILATDTQYF. As DNA, the CDR3 is TGTGCCAGCAGCCCCGGGATCCTGGCCACAGATACGCAGTATTTT.